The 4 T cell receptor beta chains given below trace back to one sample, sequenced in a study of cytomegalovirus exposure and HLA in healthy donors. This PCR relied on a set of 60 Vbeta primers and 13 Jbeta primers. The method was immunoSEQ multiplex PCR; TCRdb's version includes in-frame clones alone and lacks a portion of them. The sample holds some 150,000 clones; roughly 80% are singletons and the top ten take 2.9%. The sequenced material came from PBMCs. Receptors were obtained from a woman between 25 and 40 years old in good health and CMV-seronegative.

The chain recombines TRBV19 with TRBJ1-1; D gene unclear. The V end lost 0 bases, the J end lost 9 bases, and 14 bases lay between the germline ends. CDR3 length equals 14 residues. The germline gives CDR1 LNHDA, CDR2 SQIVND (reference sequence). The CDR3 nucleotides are TGTGCCAGTAGTATAGATCTAGAAACCATTAAAGCTTTCTTT. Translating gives CASSIDLETIKAFF. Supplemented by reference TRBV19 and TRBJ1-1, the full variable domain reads DGGITQSPKYLFRKEGQNVTLSCEQNLNHDAMYWYRQDPGQGLRLIYYSQIVNDFQKGDIAEGYSVSREKKESFPLTVTSAQKNPTAFYLCASSIDLETIKAFFGQGTRLTVV.

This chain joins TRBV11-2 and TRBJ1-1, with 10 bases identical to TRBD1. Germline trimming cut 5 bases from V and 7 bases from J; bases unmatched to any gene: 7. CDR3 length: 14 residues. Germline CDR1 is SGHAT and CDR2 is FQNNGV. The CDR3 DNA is TGTGCCAGCAGCCGACTGACAGGGGGCGGTGAAGCTTTCTTT. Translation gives CASSRLTGGGEAFF.

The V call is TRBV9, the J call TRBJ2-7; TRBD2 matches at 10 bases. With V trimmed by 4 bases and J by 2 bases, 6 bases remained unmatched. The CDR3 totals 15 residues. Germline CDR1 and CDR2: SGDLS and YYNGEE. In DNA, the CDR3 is TGTGCCAGCAGCCCCCTAGCGGGGGTTGCCTACGAGCAGTACTTC. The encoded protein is CASSPLAGVAYEQYF.

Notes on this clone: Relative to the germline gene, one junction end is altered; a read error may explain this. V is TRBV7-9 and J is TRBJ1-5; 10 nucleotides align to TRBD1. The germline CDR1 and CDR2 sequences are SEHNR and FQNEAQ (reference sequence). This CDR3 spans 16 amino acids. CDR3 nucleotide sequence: TGTTCCAGCAGCCACGGGACAGGGGAGGGCAATCAGCCCCAGCATTTT. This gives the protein CSSSHGTGEGNQPQHF.